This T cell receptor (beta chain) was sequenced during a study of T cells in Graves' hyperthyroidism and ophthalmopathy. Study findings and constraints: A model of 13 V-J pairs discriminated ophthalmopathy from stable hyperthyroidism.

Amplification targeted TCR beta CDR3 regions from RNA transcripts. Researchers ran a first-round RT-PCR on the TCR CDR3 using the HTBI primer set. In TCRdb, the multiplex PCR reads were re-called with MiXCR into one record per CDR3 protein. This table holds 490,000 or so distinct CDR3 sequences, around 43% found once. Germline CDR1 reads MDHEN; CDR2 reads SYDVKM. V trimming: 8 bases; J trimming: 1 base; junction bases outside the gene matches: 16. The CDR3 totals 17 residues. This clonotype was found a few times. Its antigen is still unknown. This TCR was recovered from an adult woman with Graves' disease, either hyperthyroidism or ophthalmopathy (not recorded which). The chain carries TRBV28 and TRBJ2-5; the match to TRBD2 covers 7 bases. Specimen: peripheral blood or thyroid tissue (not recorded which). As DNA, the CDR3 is TGTGCCAGCGCATCGGGAGTTTGGGGGGAGGGCCAAGAGACCCAGTACTTC. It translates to CASASGVWGEGQETQYF.